The text below deals with one T cell receptor beta chain. The CDR3 is 15 amino acids. Germline CDR1 is MNHEY and CDR2 is SVGAGI. Germline trimming cut 2 bases from V and 2 bases from J; bases unmatched to any gene: 4. Healthy individuals who donated bone marrow served as the donors. In the PCR, 60 Vbeta and 13 Jbeta primers were used. The protocol was immunoSEQ multiplex PCR, while the TCRdb copy is restricted to in-frame clones and leaves out a portion. This table holds over 40,000 clones. The sample is drawn from a study of cytomegalovirus exposure and HLA in healthy donors. The rearrangement links TRBV6-5 to TRBJ2-3; the match to TRBD1 covers 7 bases. The origin of this receptor is a man aged 30-40 years in good health and CMV-seronegative. Sequenced: PBMCs. The CDR3 nucleotides read TGTGCCAGCAGTTACATGGACAGGTACACAGATACGCAGTATTTT. This codes for CASSYMDRYTDTQYF.